This T cell receptor beta chain was documented in a study of blood T cells in healthy people across ages. The wider study: Template switching caught about one barcoded beta molecule for each two T cells. Study findings and constraints: A roughly linear fall in TCR beta diversity per million T cells was seen with increasing age.

With a J-beta primer mix and a sample-barcoded 5' primer, a second PCR ran about 7 to 12 cycles. TCRdb independently ran MiXCR on the 5' RACE reads; one entry per CDR3 protein. The repertoire holds roughly 800,000 distinct CDR3 sequences, with 58% as singletons. To note about this clonotype: Its cognate antigen is unknown.

The CDR3 runs 16 residues. V lost 1 base to trimming and J lost 1 base, with 13 bases between them. Germline V gene lookup returns CDR1 PRHDT and CDR2 FYEKMQ (reference sequence). The receptor's source is a man aged 25 to 40 in good health. The V gene is TRBV13, the J gene TRBJ2-5, with D maybe TRBD1 (5 bases). Sample: blood. CDR3 sequence (DNA): TGTGCCAGCAGCTTAGCCGCTCAGACAGTCCAAGAGACCCAGTACTTC. Translated, it gives CASSLAAQTVQETQYF.